The T cell receptor beta chain under discussion was sequenced for a study of beta chain features in type 1 diabetes. Turning to this clone: Its cognate antigen is unknown.

Purity exceeding 98% was reached by all sorted populations. Expressed TCRB transcripts got sequenced, as all isolated RNA was reverse transcribed. Using immunoSEQ multiplex PCR, the repertoire was profiled, and TCRdb retains in-frame clones only, with some absent. Here the sample spans about 53,000 clones, around 53% being singletons. Trimming stripped 5 bases from V and 7 bases from J, with 14 bases between. The V gene's germline CDR1 is SEHNR and CDR2 FQNEAQ (reference sequence). The CDR3 spans 13 residues. Study findings and constraints: Moderate yet significant TCRB CDR3 shortening was seen in Type 1 diabetes patients in all four CD4+ subsets.

The TCR was taken from a woman in her forties with type 1 diabetes. V is TRBV7-9 and J is TRBJ1-1; unclear D gene. Source material: Tregs from blood. The CDR3 nucleotides read TGTGCCAGCAGCCGGGAAATCGGGTTTGAAGCTTTCTTT. As protein: CASSREIGFEAFF.